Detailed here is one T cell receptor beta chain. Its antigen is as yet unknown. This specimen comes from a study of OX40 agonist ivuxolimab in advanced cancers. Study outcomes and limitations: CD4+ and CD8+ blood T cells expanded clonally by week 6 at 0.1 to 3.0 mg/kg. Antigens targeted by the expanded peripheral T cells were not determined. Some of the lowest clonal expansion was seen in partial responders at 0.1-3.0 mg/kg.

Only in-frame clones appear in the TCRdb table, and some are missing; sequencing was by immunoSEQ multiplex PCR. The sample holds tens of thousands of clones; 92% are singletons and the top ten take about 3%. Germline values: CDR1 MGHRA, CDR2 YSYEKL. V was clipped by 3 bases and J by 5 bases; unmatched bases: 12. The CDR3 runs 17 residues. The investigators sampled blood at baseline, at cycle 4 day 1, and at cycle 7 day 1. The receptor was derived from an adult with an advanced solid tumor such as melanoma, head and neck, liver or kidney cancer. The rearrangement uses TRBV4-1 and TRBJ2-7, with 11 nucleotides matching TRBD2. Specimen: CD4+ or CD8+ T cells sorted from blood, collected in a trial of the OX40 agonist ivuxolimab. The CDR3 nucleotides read TGCGCCAGCAGCCACCTAGCGGGAGGTCCCCAAATCCACGAGCAGTACTTC. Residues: CASSHLAGGPQIHEQYF.